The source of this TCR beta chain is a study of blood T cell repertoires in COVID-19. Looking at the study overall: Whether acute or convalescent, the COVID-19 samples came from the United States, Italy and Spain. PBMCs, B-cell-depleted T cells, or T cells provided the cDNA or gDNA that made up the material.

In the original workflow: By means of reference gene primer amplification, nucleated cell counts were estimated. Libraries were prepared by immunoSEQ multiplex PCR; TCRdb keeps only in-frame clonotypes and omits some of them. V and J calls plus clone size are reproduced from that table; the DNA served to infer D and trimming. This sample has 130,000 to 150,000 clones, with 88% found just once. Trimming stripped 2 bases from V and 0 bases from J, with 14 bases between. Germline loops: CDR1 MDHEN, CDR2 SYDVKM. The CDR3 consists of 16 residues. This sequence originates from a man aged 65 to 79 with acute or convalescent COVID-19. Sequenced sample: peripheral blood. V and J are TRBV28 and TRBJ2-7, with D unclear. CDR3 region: CASSLRYKPPSYEQYF. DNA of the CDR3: TGTGCCAGCAGTTTACGATACAAACCCCCCTCCTACGAGCAGTACTTC.